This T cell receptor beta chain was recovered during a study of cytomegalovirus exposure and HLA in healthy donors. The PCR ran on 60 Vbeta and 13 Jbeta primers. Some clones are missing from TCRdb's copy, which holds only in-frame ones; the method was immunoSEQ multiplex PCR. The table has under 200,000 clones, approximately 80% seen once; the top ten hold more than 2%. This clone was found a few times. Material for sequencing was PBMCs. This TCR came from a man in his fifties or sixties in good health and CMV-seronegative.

Written as DNA, the CDR3 is TGTGCCAGCAGTGACCCTTTAGGGACAGGGAAAGGCTACACCTTC. Encoded protein: CASSDPLGTGKGYTF. The genes are TRBV2 and TRBJ1-2; 9 bases are shared with TRBD1. The germline CDR1 and CDR2 sequences are SNHLY and FYNNEI. The CDR3 is made up of 15 amino acids. The trim removed 3 bases at V and 8 bases at J, leaving 10 bases unmatched. Supplemented by reference TRBV2 and TRBJ1-2, the full variable domain reads EPEVTQTPSHQVTQMGQEVILRCVPISNHLYFYWYRQILGQKVEFLVSFYNNEISEKSEIFDDQFSVERPDGSNFTLKIRSTKLEDSAMYFCASSDPLGTGKGYTFGSGTRLTVV.